Each of the 2 T cell receptor beta chains below was sequenced from the same sample in a study of shared clonotypes between healthy human individuals. CD8 cells regarded as naive lacked CD45RO, were positively chosen for CCR7, and omitted terminally differentiated effector memory CD45RA+ cells. Clones were read by immunoSEQ multiplex PCR, and TCRdb kept only the in-frame ones, dropping some. The sample includes 650,000 to 800,000 clones, 90% to 95% seen only once; the top ten take nearly 25%. Source material: naive CD8+ T cells sorted from blood. Source of these receptors: a young man in good health.

The V call is TRBV4-1, the J call TRBJ1-5; tentatively, D is TRBD1 (5 bases). Germline values: CDR1 MGHRA, CDR2 YSYEKL. The CDR3 has 14 amino acids. The germline V and J ends were trimmed by 0 bases and 8 bases, with 11 bases remaining between them. The CDR3 coding sequence is TGCGCCAGCAGCCAAGATCCTCTACAGGAGCCCCAGCATTTT. Its protein product is CASSQDPLQEPQHF.

This clone was seen just once. The V gene is TRBV28, the J gene TRBJ2-1, with 7 bases matching TRBD1. This CDR3 spans 14 amino acids. Germline lookup yields CDR1 MDHEN and CDR2 SYDVKM. The ends lost 5 bases at V and 8 bases at J; junction bases unmatched: 9. Here the CDR3 reads CASSINRGLDEQFF. For the CDR3, the DNA is TGTGCCAGCAGTATCAACAGGGGTCTGGATGAGCAGTTCTTC.